Here is one T cell receptor beta chain with its context. The antigen is unknown. Sequencing was performed with immunoSEQ multiplex PCR; in TCRdb, only in-frame clones are kept and a portion is missing. Here the sample spans tens of thousands of clones, 92% being singletons. This specimen comes from a study of CD4 T cells in relation to SARS-CoV-2 and coronaviruses. Study-level background: Two subjects were Hispanic; patients were roughly 8 males and a few females.

Whole-study findings and limits: Crossreactive clones expanded significantly less to SARS-CoV-2 than monoreactive clones. The cross-reactivity analysis covered only spike protein, not other viral proteins. In approximately 70% of donors, memory CD4+ clonotypes crossrecognized SARS-CoV-2 and at least one common cold coronavirus spike.

The CDR3 length is 14 residues. Germline CDR1 and CDR2: SGHTA and FQGTGA. V was trimmed by 1 base and J by 2 bases, leaving 8 bases between them. The sample consisted of naive CD4+ T cells from PBMCs. Subset given: naive CD4+ T cells isolated by negative enrichment. The clonotype comes from an adult with COVID-19. This rearrangement joins TRBV7-3 to TRBJ1-1; possible D gene TRBD1, 5 bases. The CDR3 spells CASSLNQGNTEAFF. CDR3 sequence (DNA): TGTGCCAGCAGCTTAAATCAGGGAAACACTGAAGCTTTCTTT.